This TCR beta chain comes out of a study of blood T cell repertoires in COVID-19. Turning to the study itself: Nucleic acid was either cDNA or gDNA, and it came from T cells, B-cell-depleted T cells, or PBMCs.

Per the germline V gene, CDR1 is KGHSH and CDR2 is LQKENI. The V gene lost 6 bases and the J gene lost 0 bases, with 12 bases spanning the gap. The CDR3 is 15 residues long. Per the study methods: Reference gene primers were amplified, and this amplification served to estimate nucleated cell counts. Libraries were prepared by immunoSEQ multiplex PCR; TCRdb keeps only in-frame clonotypes and omits some of them. D and trimming were read from the DNA, whereas the V and J calls and clone size are those reported in that table. The data contain about 280,000 clones, 85% of them singletons. Participants spanned ages 18 to 89 years and resided in roughly 22 US areas. Cohort 3 recovery required two negative PCRs, clearance, or symptom resolution.

The origin of this receptor is a woman between 45 and 65 years old who had recovered from COVID-19. V gene TRBV18 combines with J gene TRBJ1-3; a possible D gene is TRBD1 (6 bases). The sample comprised PBMCs or T cells enriched from blood (not recorded which). The CDR3, as DNA: TGTGCCAGCTCCCCAAACAGGGACTCTGGAAACACCATATATTTT. Residues: CASSPNRDSGNTIYF.